This T cell receptor delta chain was identified in a study of Vδ1+ human thymocytes. A remark on this clone: Its antigen is currently unknown.

The template was reverse-transcribed extracted RNA. CDR3 amplicons came from multiplex PCR with pooled V-gene forward and constant-region reverse primers. TCRdb made new clone calls on the multiplex PCR reads using CATT. This table holds 50,000 to 60,000 delta-chain clones, less than 15% found once. Overall study findings and caveats: Thymic TRG and TRD repertoires appeared highly polyclonal. Thymic delta-chain repertoires held around 20% Vdelta2 sequences and few Vdelta3, despite high sort purity.

The germline gives CDR1 TSWWSYY, CDR2 QGS. Trimming at V came to 4 bases and at J to 3 bases, leaving 12 bases not matched to a gene. This CDR3 is 18 amino acids long. This TCR was recovered from a girl in the first two years of life who had congenital heart surgery. The sequenced sample was Vdelta1+ gamma-delta thymocytes from the thymus. The subset was: FACS-sorted CD3+ TCRalphabeta- TCRVdelta1+ TCRVdelta2- thymocytes. The rearrangement uses TRDV1 and TRDJ1; 12 bases are a match to TRDD3. As DNA, the CDR3 is TGTGCTCTTGGGGCCACAGCTACTGGGGGATACTTGGCCGATAAACTCATCTTT. It codes for CALGATATGGYLADKLIF.